Shown below are 12 T cell receptor beta chains from a single sample sequenced in a study of shared clonotypes between healthy human individuals. Measured with immunoSEQ multiplex PCR; TCRdb has only the in-frame clones, and not every one. This table holds fewer than 1.8 million clones, approximately 98.5% found once. Sequenced material: naive CD4+ T cells sorted from blood. Noted subset: CD45RA+ positively selected. The receptors were sampled from a man younger than 40 in good health.

The rearrangement joins TRBV7-9 to TRBJ2-7, with TRBD2 identical over 10 bases. The CDR3 is 16 amino acids. J gave up 5 bases and V 6 bases, and 13 bases lay outside the gene matches. Germline loops: CDR1 SEHNR, CDR2 FQNEAQ (reference sequence). In nucleotides, the CDR3 is TGTGCCAGCAGAGTAGGGCTAGCGGGAGAGGGCAACGAGCAGTACTTC. This codes for CASRVGLAGEGNEQYF.

The V gene is TRBV10-1, the J gene TRBJ2-7, with D uncertain. Trimming left V 0 bases short and J 4 bases short, with 13 bases between. Germline CDR1 and CDR2: WNHNN and SYGVQD (reference sequence). The length of the CDR3 is 15 residues. DNA of the CDR3: TGCGCCAGCAGTGAGTCGCCTGGACCGTCTTACGAGCAGTACTTC. Its protein product is CASSESPGPSYEQYF.

CDR3 in amino acids: CASLGKGGNEKLFF. The CDR3 DNA follows: TGTGCCAGCCTTGGAAAAGGAGGTAATGAAAAACTGTTTTTT. The V and J genes are TRBV2 and TRBJ1-4; D unclear. The CDR3 spans 14 residues. Deletions cut 8 bases from V and 4 bases from J, with 14 bases between. Germline-derived CDR1 and CDR2 are SNHLY and FYNNEI.

The CDR3 DNA follows: TGTGCCAGCAGCTTACGCAGTTACGTTGAGCAGTTCTTC. It encodes CASSLRSYVEQFF. This rearrangement joins TRBV7-2 to TRBJ2-1; D is ambiguous. Trimming shortened V by 2 bases and J by 9 bases, and 11 bases separated the two germline ends. Germline V gene lookup returns CDR1 SGHTA and CDR2 FQGNSA. The CDR3 extends over 13 amino acids.

The CDR3 DNA follows: TGTGCCAGCAGTTTCTCCCTCGAGGGTGGTTACACCTACGAGCAGTACTTC. This sequence encodes CASSFSLEGGYTYEQYF. The chain is built from TRBV28 and TRBJ2-7, with a tentative D call TRBD2 (5 bases). The CDR3 extends over 17 amino acids. Germline CDR1 MDHEN, CDR2 SYDVKM. Trimming pared 3 bases from V and 2 bases from J, leaving 20 bases between. The whole variable domain, filled in from reference TRBV28 and TRBJ2-7, reads DVKVTQSSRYLVKRTGEKVFLECVQDMDHENMFWYRQDPGLGLRLIYFSYDVKMKEKGDIPEGYSVSREKKERFSLILESASTNQTSMYLCASSFSLEGGYTYEQYFGPGTRLTVT.

The chain carries TRBV18 and TRBJ2-7; the D is unclear. This CDR3 spans 14 amino acids. V dropped 1 base and J dropped 2 bases, with 9 bases sitting between them. CDR1 is KGHSH, CDR2 LQKENI, per germline. The CDR3: CASSPRPEPYEQYF. The CDR3 DNA reads TGTGCCAGCTCACCACGCCCTGAACCCTACGAGCAGTACTTC.

This chain uses TRBV7-9 with TRBJ2-5, with TRBD1 as a possible D gene (5 bases). V lost 2 bases and J 3 bases, leaving 13 bases between the germline ends. Germline V gives CDR1 SEHNR, CDR2 FQNEAQ (reference sequence). There are 15 residues in the CDR3. CDR3 residues: CASSLRPPREETQYF. In DNA, the CDR3 is TGTGCCAGCAGCTTACGTCCCCCCAGGGAAGAGACCCAGTACTTC. Based on the CDR3 plus reference TRBV7-9 and TRBJ2-5, the full variable domain is DTGVSQNPRHKITKRGQNVTFRCDPISEHNRLYWYRQTLGQGPEFLTYFQNEAQLEKSRLLSDRFSAERPKGSFSTLEIQRTEQGDSAMYLCASSLRPPREETQYFGPGTRLLVL.

This chain connects TRBV28 to TRBJ2-2, with a possible D match to TRBD1 (5 bases). V was cut by 3 bases and J by 5 bases, with 16 bases left in between. Germline-derived CDR1 and CDR2 are MDHEN and SYDVKM. This CDR3 has 16 amino acids. In DNA, the CDR3 is TGTGCCAGCAGTTTCCATCTCAGGGTTTTTACCGGGGAGCTGTTTTTT. Amino acids: CASSFHLRVFTGELFF. Full variable domain (rest looked up from reference TRBV28 and TRBJ2-2): DVKVTQSSRYLVKRTGEKVFLECVQDMDHENMFWYRQDPGLGLRLIYFSYDVKMKEKGDIPEGYSVSREKKERFSLILESASTNQTSMYLCASSFHLRVFTGELFFGEGSRLTVL.

The chain combines TRBV4-2 with TRBJ2-4, with a possible D match to TRBD1 (5 bases). This CDR3 has 16 residues. The germline V gene has CDR1 LGHNA and CDR2 YNFKEQ. V gave up 3 bases and J gave up 0 bases, with 12 bases separating them. The CDR3 loop reads CASSQGPTLAKNIQYF. The CDR3 DNA reads as TGTGCCAGCAGCCAGGGGCCCACGCTAGCCAAAAACATTCAGTACTTC.

V and J are TRBV18 and TRBJ1-1, with no clear D. The length of the CDR3 is 14 residues. The V gene lost 4 bases and the J gene lost 0 bases, with 9 bases spanning the gap. CDR1 is KGHSH, CDR2 LQKENI, per germline. CDR3 nucleotide sequence: TGTGCCAGCTCACTCGACGGACTGAACACTGAAGCTTTCTTT. This translates into CASSLDGLNTEAFF.

The chain employs TRBV18 and TRBJ2-6, with D possibly called TRBD1 or TRBD2 (5 bases each). V was cut by 5 bases and J by 0 bases, with 5 bases left in between. This CDR3 is built from 14 residues. CDR1 and CDR2 from the germline V gene are KGHSH and LQKENI. CDR3 amino acids: CASSGGSGANVLTF. The CDR3 coding sequence is TGTGCCAGCTCAGGGGGCTCTGGGGCCAACGTCCTGACTTTC.

The V call is TRBV9, the J call TRBJ2-5; 9 positions agree with TRBD2. The CDR3 runs 16 residues. V lost 3 bases, J lost 4 bases, and 10 bases stayed unmatched. CDR1 and CDR2 from the germline V gene are SGDLS and YYNGEE. CDR3 in amino acids: CASSAPGLAGVETQYF. CDR3 nucleotide sequence: TGTGCCAGCAGCGCGCCGGGACTAGCCGGAGTAGAGACCCAGTACTTC. Full variable domain (missing parts from reference TRBV9 and TRBJ2-5): DSGVTQTPKHLITATGQRVTLRCSPRSGDLSVYWYQQSLDQGLQFLIQYYNGEERAKGNILERFSAQQFPDLHSELNLSSLELGDSALYFCASSAPGLAGVETQYFGPGTRLLVL.